This T cell receptor (beta chain) was recorded in a study of cytomegalovirus exposure and HLA in healthy donors. The PCR employed 60 Vbeta primers together with 13 Jbeta primers. Per the original data handling: The count from a later analysis was 65 million to 90 million unique TCR beta chains, 9 million to 12 million of them shared. The assay was immunoSEQ multiplex PCR, and TCRdb's table has in-frame clones only and misses some. Clone size and V and J calls were adopted from that table, with D and trimming inferred from the DNA. In the table there are over 100,000 clones, roughly two thirds of which are singletons. The table lists this clone with a few counts. What it binds is not known. The CDR3 runs to 15 residues. Looked up from germline, CDR1 is SGHRS and CDR2 is YFSETQ. The V segment lost 4 bases and the J segment 2 bases; nucleotides outside the gene matches: 7. Study results and caveats: The listing of 150 to 200 TCR beta chains classed them as cytomegalovirus-associated. The dataset shows that most TCR sequences were rare, while some public TCRs occurred in many donors. CMV serostatus was the only recorded immune exposure for donors.

The source is a man aged 40-55 years in good health and CMV-seronegative. Sequencing was done on a sample of PBMCs. This chain joins TRBV5-1 and TRBJ2-5; the match to TRBD1 covers 8 bases. CDR3: CASSDGQGLQETQYF. The CDR3 bases are TGCGCCAGCAGCGACGGACAGGGCCTACAAGAGACCCAGTACTTC.